Below are 23 T cell receptor beta chains sequenced from a single sample in a study of blood T cells in healthy people across ages. Alongside a J-beta primer mix, a sample-barcoded 5' primer served in a second PCR lasting roughly 6 to 11 cycles. TCRdb reprocessed the 5' RACE reads via MiXCR and lists one record per CDR3 protein. The sample consists of 380,000 or so distinct CDR3 sequences, about half of them appearing once. The sequencing sample was made of blood. The origin of the receptors is a man between 60 and 75 years old in good health.

This clonotype was observed at least ten times. This chain uses TRBV7-9 with TRBJ1-1, with 11 bases fitting TRBD1. The CDR3 runs to 15 residues. With V trimmed by 0 bases and J by 4 bases, 1 base remained unmatched. The V gene's germline CDR1 is SEHNR and CDR2 FQNEAQ (reference sequence). The chain's CDR3 is CASSLAGTGGTEAFF. The CDR3 nucleotides are TGTGCCAGCAGCTTAGCGGGGACAGGGGGCACTGAAGCTTTCTTT.

J is TRBJ2-5 and V is TRBV7-3, with D perhaps matching TRBD2 (6 bases). Trimming shortened V by 1 base and J by 5 bases, and 11 bases separated the two germline ends. CDR3 size: 14 residues. Per germline, CDR1 SGHTA and CDR2 FQGTGA. In DNA, the CDR3 is TGTGCCAGCAGCTTAAACGGCGGAGGGGAGACCCAGTACTTC. Translation: CASSLNGGGETQYF.

This chain connects TRBV7-9 to TRBJ1-3; no reliable D call. V was cut by 1 base and J by 1 base, with 5 bases left in between. The germline V gene encodes CDR1 SEHNR and CDR2 FQNEAQ (reference sequence). The CDR3 sequence is 14 residues long. The CDR3 nucleotides read TGTGCCAGCAGCTTAGACACTTCTGGAAACACCATATATTTT. The encoded protein is CASSLDTSGNTIYF. Complete variable domain (other parts from reference TRBV7-9 and TRBJ1-3): DTGVSQNPRHKITKRGQNVTFRCDPISEHNRLYWYRQTLGQGPEFLTYFQNEAQLEKSRLLSDRFSAERPKGSFSTLEIQRTEQGDSAMYLCASSLDTSGNTIYFGEGSWLTVV.

CDR3: CASSRAGTGTSGANVLTF. CDR3 nucleotide sequence: TGCGCCAGCAGCCGCGCCGGGACAGGGACCTCTGGGGCCAACGTCCTGACTTTC. The chain joins TRBV4-3 to TRBJ2-6, with TRBD1 identical over 9 bases. The germline V gene encodes CDR1 LGHNA and CDR2 YSLEER. The length of the CDR3 is 18 residues. V was clipped by 4 bases and J by 0 bases; unmatched bases: 7.

This clonotype appeared a few times. This could be a read error, since a much larger clone is one nucleotide away. The chain employs TRBV7-2 and TRBJ2-5; 12 bases are shared with TRBD1. Unmatched junction bases numbered 14, after V lost 4 bases and J lost 11 bases. This CDR3 spans 16 amino acids. Germline assignment: CDR1 SGHTA and CDR2 FQGNSA. The CDR3 here is CASSSSPGQGAGEQYF. CDR3 nucleotides: TGTGCCAGCAGCTCCTCACCGGGACAGGGGGCAGGAGAGCAGTACTTC.

The chain employs TRBV28 and TRBJ2-4, with a possible D match to TRBD2 (6 bases). V shed 6 bases and J shed 4 bases, with 13 bases lying between them. The length of the CDR3 is 14 residues. Germline assignment: CDR1 MDHEN and CDR2 SYDVKM. The CDR3 loop is CASRGGMEKNIQYF. The CDR3 DNA reads as TGTGCCAGCAGGGGCGGGATGGAGAAAAACATTCAGTACTTC.

The chain uses TRBV5-4 and TRBJ2-7; 15 positions match TRBD2. CDR1 is SGHNT and CDR2 is YYREEE in the germline V gene (reference sequence). V shed 4 bases, J shed 6 bases, and the junction held 5 bases outside the gene matches. There are 15 residues in the CDR3. CDR3 nucleotides: TGTGCCAGCAGCCCCGGGGGACTAGCGGGAGGCGAGCAGTACTTC. Translating it yields CASSPGGLAGGEQYF.

This clonotype was counted a few times. The V call is TRBV6-1, the J call TRBJ2-1; the match to TRBD2 covers 8 bases. This CDR3 contains 14 residues. V lost 7 bases and J lost 3; bases outside the gene matches: 5. Germline assignment: CDR1 MNHNS and CDR2 SASEGT. The CDR3 DNA sequence: TGTGCCAGCATCCTAGCGGGTGTCTACAATGAGCAGTTCTTC. As protein: CASILAGVYNEQFF.

This clonotype was found a few times. V usage is TRBV7-9 and J usage is TRBJ2-7; 9 bases align to TRBD1. CDR1 and CDR2 (germline): SEHNR, FQNEAQ (reference sequence). V lost 2 bases, J lost 7 bases, and 9 bases stayed unmatched. CDR3 length equals 15 residues. CDR3 sequence reads: CASSLLGQGIGEQYF. The DNA for the CDR3 is TGTGCCAGCAGCTTACTAGGACAGGGGATCGGGGAGCAGTACTTC.

This clonotype was observed many times. The chain combines TRBV7-2 with TRBJ2-7; D is unresolved. CDR1 and CDR2 (germline): SGHTA, FQGNSA. This CDR3 has 14 amino acids. Trimming pared 1 base from V and 4 bases from J, leaving 11 bases between. CDR3 sequence (DNA): TGTGCCAGCAGCTTAGATAGGTCGAGGTACGAGCAGTACTTC. Its translation is CASSLDRSRYEQYF. Full variable domain (rest looked up from reference TRBV7-2 and TRBJ2-7): GAGVSQSPSNKVTEKGKDVELRCDPISGHTALYWYRQSLGQGLEFLIYFQGNSAPDKSGLPSDRFSAERTGGSVSTLTIQRTQQEDSAVYLCASSLDRSRYEQYFGPGTRLTVT.

The V call is TRBV25-1, the J call TRBJ2-1, with 9 bases that match TRBD1. This CDR3 has 16 amino acids. CDR1 is MGHDK, CDR2 SYGVNS, per germline. Losses at the gene ends were 4 bases for V and 6 bases for J; bases not matched to a gene: 10. The CDR3 region has the DNA TGTGCCAGCAGTGCGACCGGGACAGGGCTTAGCAATGAGCAGTTCTTC. It codes for CASSATGTGLSNEQFF.

J is TRBJ2-4 and V is TRBV6-2 or TRBV6-3; TRBD1 aligns across 9 bases. The DNA end favors TRBJ2-5, so the J call may be wrong. Germline-derived CDR1 and CDR2 are MNHEY and SVGEGT. This CDR3 has 15 residues. CDR3 DNA: TGTGCCAGCAGTAAAGCCGGGACAGGGAAAGAGACCCAGTACTTC. Protein product: CASSKAGTGKETQYF.

The chain combines TRBV30 with TRBJ1-6; 8 bases align to TRBD1. Germline values: CDR1 GTSNPN, CDR2 SVGIG (reference sequence). V trimming: 5 bases; J trimming: 8 bases; junction bases outside the gene matches: 5. This CDR3 comprises 13 residues. The CDR3 bases are TGTGCCTGGCTGGACAGGGACGATTCACCCCTCCACTTT. As protein: CAWLDRDDSPLHF.

This clonotype showed up just a few times. The J gene is TRBJ1-1, the V gene TRBV6-1; D uncertain. V was shortened by 2 bases and J by 0 bases, with 4 bases between the two germline ends. Germline values: CDR1 MNHNS, CDR2 SASEGT. The CDR3 consists of 13 residues. The CDR3 DNA sequence: TGTGCCAGCAGTGAACTCATGAACACTGAAGCTTTCTTT. Residues: CASSELMNTEAFF.

This clonotype was seen a few times. The chain employs TRBV30 and TRBJ2-2, with 8 bases that match TRBD2. The trim removed 2 bases at V and 4 bases at J, leaving 3 bases unmatched. Germline assignment: CDR1 GTSNPN and CDR2 SVGIG (reference sequence). This CDR3 has 14 amino acids. The CDR3 region has the DNA TGTGCCTGGAGTACCGGGACTAGCACCGGGGAGCTGTTTTTT. It encodes CAWSTGTSTGELFF.

This clonotype was recorded many times. V usage is TRBV4-3 and J usage is TRBJ2-3; perhaps D is TRBD1 or TRBD2 (5 bases each). V dropped 1 base and J dropped 11 bases, with 10 bases sitting between them. In germline, CDR1 is LGHNA, CDR2 YSLEER. The CDR3 has 12 amino acids. The CDR3 loop is CASSQGGTKQYF. The CDR3 DNA is TGCGCCAGCAGCCAAGGGGGGACCAAGCAGTATTTT.

This clonotype was picked up many times. A read error is possible here, since a much larger clone lies one base away. This chain uses TRBV28 with TRBJ2-1; no clear D gene. The DNA end is a closer match to TRBJ2-7, so the J assignment may be wrong. Germline lookup yields CDR1 MDHEN and CDR2 SYDVKM. CDR3 length: 11 residues. The CDR3 coding sequence is TGTGCCAGCAGTTCCTACAATGAGCAGTACTTC. It encodes CASSSYNEQYF.

This clonotype was counted ten times or more. V usage is TRBV3-1 and J usage is TRBJ2-7; D may be TRBD1 (5 bases). The CDR3 loop spans 13 amino acids. Germline assignment: CDR1 LGHDT and CDR2 YNNKEL (reference sequence). V lost 5 bases and J lost 2, with 10 bases in between. CDR3 nucleotide sequence: TGTGCCAGCAGCAGTCGACAGACCTACGAGCAGTACTTC. Translated, it gives CASSSRQTYEQYF.

V gene TRBV6-1 combines with J gene TRBJ2-1, with 8 bases matching TRBD2. The CDR3 has 14 residues. The V and J ends lost 6 bases and 6 bases, in that order; junction bases with no gene match: 7. Per germline, CDR1 MNHNS and CDR2 SASEGT. In nucleotides, the CDR3 is TGTGCCAGCAGAGGTAGCGGGGTCTTCAATGAGCAGTTCTTC. Translating gives CASRGSGVFNEQFF.

As to this clonotype: Mismatch with germline at one junction end may stem from a read error. The V call is TRBV12-3 or TRBV12-4, the J call TRBJ2-2; 12 positions match TRBD2. The CDR3 covers 15 residues. This CDR3 reads CASSLAGGGTGELFF. CDR3 in DNA: TGTGCCAGCAGTCTAGCGGGAGGGGGCACCGGGGAGCTGTTTTTT.

The V and J genes are TRBV6-2 or TRBV6-3 and TRBJ2-3, with 7 bases aligning to TRBD2. The V segment lost 7 bases and the J segment 0 bases; nucleotides outside the gene matches: 10. Germline CDR1 is MNHEY and CDR2 is SVGEGT. This CDR3 is built from 16 residues. Written as DNA, the CDR3 is TGTGCCAGCACCTCCCTCCTAGCGGCTAGCACAGATACGCAGTATTTT. It yields the protein CASTSLLAASTDTQYF.

The chain uses TRBV6-6 and TRBJ2-7; 11 nucleotides agree with TRBD2. Trimming cost V 4 bases and J 7 bases; bases outside gene matches: 6. The CDR3 length is 14 residues. The V gene's germline CDR1 is MNHNY and CDR2 SVGAGI (reference sequence). CDR3 residues: CASSFLAGGDEQYF. The CDR3, as DNA: TGTGCCAGCAGTTTTCTAGCGGGGGGCGATGAGCAGTACTTC.

This clonotype was picked up one time. This sequence joins TRBV6-2 or TRBV6-3 and TRBJ2-1; D is unresolved. Germline CDR1 is MNHEY and CDR2 is SVGEGT. Deletions cut 0 bases from V and 7 bases from J, with 7 bases between. The CDR3 is 13 residues long. In DNA form, the CDR3 reads TGTGCCAGCAGTTACTCGTCAGCGAATGAGCAGTTCTTC. Translated: CASSYSSANEQFF.